These 18 T cell receptor beta chains came from one sample sequenced in a study of shared clonotypes between healthy human individuals. Sequencing was performed with immunoSEQ multiplex PCR; in TCRdb, only in-frame clones are kept and a portion is missing. This sample carries 520,000 or so clones, 70% to 80% of them seen once, and the ten largest clones take 10% to 15%. The material sequenced was PBMCs. Source of these receptors: a middle-aged woman in good health. Some clones in this sample may be carry-over from other donors' samples.

This CDR3 is CASKFKASTDTQYF. In nucleotides, the CDR3 is TGTGCCAGTAAATTTAAGGCTAGCACAGATACGCAGTATTTT. The chain has TRBV19 and TRBJ2-3; D uncertain. Germline lookup yields CDR1 LNHDA and CDR2 SQIVND (reference sequence). This CDR3 is 14 amino acids long. V lost 7 bases and J 0 bases, leaving 11 bases between the germline ends.

V is TRBV10-3 and J is TRBJ2-7; 11 nucleotides match TRBD2. Germline V CDR1 and CDR2: ENHRY, SYGVKD. The J segment lost 2 bases and the V segment lost 0 bases, leaving 6 bases of the junction unmatched. The CDR3 sequence is 17 residues long. The CDR3 DNA sequence: TGTGCCATCAGTGAGTCAACTAGCGGGAGTCTCGCCTACGAGCAGTACTTC. Translation: CAISESTSGSLAYEQYF.

Regarding this clone: The same CDR3 arises from other DNA sequences in this sample as well. The chain has TRBV5-1 and TRBJ2-7; D unresolved. In germline, CDR1 is SGHRS, CDR2 YFSETQ. The CDR3 is made up of 11 amino acids. Trimming took off 1 base at V and 6 bases at J, with 5 bases between the two ends. CDR3 in DNA: TGCGCCAGCAGCTTGACGGGCGAGCAGTACTTC. Translating it yields CASSLTGEQYF.

J is TRBJ1-1 and V is TRBV28; 8 positions match TRBD1. Germline assignment: CDR1 MDHEN and CDR2 SYDVKM. This CDR3 comprises 15 residues. V dropped 7 bases and J dropped 1; count of bases not matched to a gene: 8. CDR3 residues: CASTLPGQANTEAFF. The DNA for the CDR3 is TGTGCCAGCACCTTGCCGGGACAGGCGAACACTGAAGCTTTCTTT.

V gene TRBV11-1 combines with J gene TRBJ1-6, with D possibly matching TRBD1 (6 bases). This CDR3 contains 15 residues. The V gene's germline CDR1 is SGHAT and CDR2 FQDESV (reference sequence). Trimming removed 8 bases at V and 4 bases at J, with 15 bases between. The CDR3 nucleotides are TGTGCCAGCGCGAAGAACAGGGTTTATAATTCACCCCTCCACTTT. Translating gives CASAKNRVYNSPLHF.

The chain uses TRBV5-1 and TRBJ2-3; TRBD2 aligns across 10 bases. Germline-derived CDR1 and CDR2 are SGHRS and YFSETQ. The CDR3 is 15 amino acids. After removal of 4 bases from V and 2 bases from J, the junction contained 4 bases not matched to a gene. The CDR3 DNA follows: TGCGCCAGCAGCAAGGGACTAGCGACCACAGATACGCAGTATTTT. Residues: CASSKGLATTDTQYF.

The chain recombines TRBV7-7 with TRBJ2-2; 7 bases are shared with TRBD1. Looked up from germline, CDR1 is SSHAT and CDR2 is FNYEAQ (reference sequence). V shed 4 bases and J 6 bases; nucleotides not matched to a gene: 11. CDR3 length equals 16 residues. The CDR3 DNA follows: TGTGCCAGCAGCTCCACGGGACAGCCCGTCGCCGGGGAGCTGTTTTTT. Translating it yields CASSSTGQPVAGELFF.

This clone was observed a handful of times. The chain links TRBV7-2 to TRBJ1-2, with TRBD1 as a possible D gene (5 bases). Deletions cut 4 bases from V and 1 base from J, with 13 bases between. The CDR3 has 15 residues. Germline V CDR1 and CDR2: SGHTA, FQGNSA. This chain's CDR3 is CASSSTTGGNYGYTF. The DNA of the CDR3 is TGTGCCAGCAGCTCCACCACGGGGGGTAACTATGGCTACACCTTC.

The rearrangement links TRBV27 to TRBJ1-4; 8 bases agree with TRBD1. From germline, CDR1 is MNHEY and CDR2 SMNVEV (reference sequence). After removal of 6 bases from V and 6 bases from J, the junction contained 6 bases not matched to a gene. This CDR3 comprises 14 residues. The CDR3: CASRRQGWDEKLFF. The CDR3 DNA follows: TGTGCCAGCAGGAGACAGGGGTGGGATGAAAAACTGTTTTTT.

The V call is TRBV5-4, the J call TRBJ1-1, with a tentative D call TRBD1 (5 bases). The CDR3 sequence is 15 residues long. Trimming removed 0 bases from V and 1 base from J, with 10 bases in between. The germline V gene encodes CDR1 SGHNT and CDR2 YYREEE (reference sequence). The CDR3 DNA follows: TGTGCCAGCAGCTTGGCCGCGGGGGAGAACACTGAAGCTTTCTTT. Residues: CASSLAAGENTEAFF.

In its sample, this clone was seen many times. The chain has TRBV14 and TRBJ2-7; the D gene is possibly TRBD1 (6 bases). V was clipped by 0 bases and J by 10 bases, with 25 bases between them. Germline lookup yields CDR1 SGHDN and CDR2 FVKESK. The CDR3 sequence is 17 residues long. CDR3 loop: CASSQDNKDPRGRAQYF. The DNA of the CDR3 is TGTGCCAGCAGCCAAGATAACAAGGATCCCAGGGGCCGAGCCCAGTACTTC.

J is TRBJ2-1 and V is TRBV15; 7 bases line up with TRBD1. J gave up 0 bases and V 9 bases, and 8 bases lay outside the gene matches. In germline, CDR1 is LNHNV, CDR2 YYDKDF (reference sequence). The CDR3 totals 15 residues. DNA of the CDR3: TGTGCCACGAACCAGGGGGACAGCTCCTACAATGAGCAGTTCTTC. Translating gives CATNQGDSSYNEQFF. The variable domain in full, with the rest retrieved from reference TRBV15 and TRBJ2-1, is DAMVIQNPRYQVTQFGKPVTLSCSQTLNHNVMYWYQQKSSQAPKLLFHYYDKDFNNEADTPDNFQSRRPNTSFCFLDIRSPGLGDTAMYLCATNQGDSSYNEQFFGPGTRLTVL.

This chain connects TRBV4-3 to TRBJ2-7; D uncertain. The CDR3 extends over 13 amino acids. The germline V and J ends were trimmed by 0 bases and 4 bases, with 7 bases remaining between them. Germline V lookup: CDR1 LGHNA, CDR2 YSLEER. The CDR3 is CASSQESGYEQYF. The CDR3 coding sequence is TGCGCCAGCAGCCAAGAGAGTGGTTACGAGCAGTACTTC.

The rearrangement joins TRBV7-3 to TRBJ2-1, with D tentatively TRBD1 (5 bases). The CDR3 runs to 15 residues. CDR1 and CDR2 (germline): SGHTA, FQGTGA. Trimming removed 2 bases from V and 4 bases from J, with 12 bases in between. The CDR3 sequence is CASSLDRGEYNEQFF. The CDR3 DNA is TGTGCCAGCAGCTTAGATAGGGGCGAATACAATGAGCAGTTCTTC.

CDR3 bases: TGTGCCAGCAACAACGGACAAGAGAACACCGGGGAGCTGTTTTTT. The encoded protein is CASNNGQENTGELFF. The rearrangement joins TRBV7-9 to TRBJ2-2; possibly TRBD1 for D (5 bases). Germline assignment: CDR1 SEHNR and CDR2 FQNEAQ (reference sequence). The CDR3 is 15 residues long. V shed 7 bases and J shed 1 base, with 13 bases lying between them. Full variable domain (rest looked up from reference TRBV7-9 and TRBJ2-2): DTGVSQNPRHKITKRGQNVTFRCDPISEHNRLYWYRQTLGQGPEFLTYFQNEAQLEKSRLLSDRFSAERPKGSFSTLEIQRTEQGDSAMYLCASNNGQENTGELFFGEGSRLTVL.

The chain recombines TRBV27 with TRBJ1-5; D perhaps matches TRBD1 (5 bases). The V gene's germline CDR1 is MNHEY and CDR2 SMNVEV (reference sequence). This CDR3 region has 18 residues. V dropped 4 bases and J dropped 3 bases, with 22 bases sitting between them. CDR3 nucleotide sequence: TGTGCCAGCAGTTCTATGGGGGGGGACCGGGACCTCAATCAGCCCCAGCATTTT. This gives the protein CASSSMGGDRDLNQPQHF.

The genes are TRBV7-2 and TRBJ2-3; no reliable D call. The CDR3 totals 15 residues. V was pared by 1 base and J by 0 bases, with 8 bases between. The V gene's germline CDR1 is SGHTA and CDR2 FQGNSA. The CDR3 sequence is CASSLGHPSTDTQYF. The CDR3 DNA sequence: TGTGCCAGCAGCTTAGGGCACCCGAGCACAGATACGCAGTATTTT. The full variable domain, its missing parts supplied by reference TRBV7-2 and TRBJ2-3, is GAGVSQSPSNKVTEKGKDVELRCDPISGHTALYWYRQSLGQGLEFLIYFQGNSAPDKSGLPSDRFSAERTGGSVSTLTIQRTQQEDSAVYLCASSLGHPSTDTQYFGPGTRLTVL.

The J gene is TRBJ2-1, the V gene TRBV6-6, with D possibly being TRBD2 (6 bases). V lost 8 bases to trimming and J lost 0 bases, with 11 bases between them. The germline gives CDR1 MNHNY, CDR2 SVGAGI (reference sequence). There are 14 residues in the CDR3. CDR3 DNA: TGTGCCAGCTTCCGGGACTTCTCCTACAATGAGCAGTTCTTC. Its translation is CASFRDFSYNEQFF.